The 19 T cell receptor beta chains below all came from one sample that was sequenced in a study of shared clonotypes between healthy human individuals. Generated by immunoSEQ multiplex PCR, the TCRdb table keeps only in-frame clones and is missing some. The table lists a few million clones, approximately 90% of them singletons, with about 0.13% in the top ten. The sample was naive CD4+ T cells sorted from blood. Subset: CD45RA+ positively selected. The receptors derive from a man aged 18 to 29 in good health.

The chain is built from TRBV2 and TRBJ2-7; D is uncertain. Germline V gene lookup returns CDR1 SNHLY and CDR2 FYNNEI. There are 13 residues in the CDR3. The germline V and J ends were trimmed by 4 bases and 2 bases, with 9 bases remaining between them. CDR3 amino acids: CASSARTTYEQYF. Written as DNA, the CDR3 is TGTGCCAGCAGTGCCCGGACCACCTACGAGCAGTACTTC.

The rearrangement uses TRBV5-8 and TRBJ1-2, with D perhaps matching TRBD1 (5 bases). The CDR3 loop spans 14 amino acids. V was shortened by 5 bases and J by 2 bases, with 13 bases between the two germline ends. Per the germline V gene, CDR1 is SGHTS and CDR2 is YDEGEE. DNA for the CDR3: TGTGCCAGCAGGGAAGGGACGGGGAACTATGGCTACACCTTC. Protein sequence: CASREGTGNYGYTF.

Concerning this clone itself: Other nucleotide sequences from this sample produce the same CDR3. The rearrangement uses TRBV7-2 and TRBJ2-3; a possible D gene is TRBD2 (6 bases). Germline values: CDR1 SGHTA, CDR2 FQGNSA. The V and J ends lost 1 base and 0 bases respectively, with 8 bases between them. This CDR3 is built from 15 residues. In DNA form, the CDR3 reads TGTGCCAGCAGCTTAGTGGGGACTAGCACAGATACGCAGTATTTT. This translates into CASSLVGTSTDTQYF.

The chain couples TRBV7-2 to TRBJ2-2, with D possibly being TRBD2 (5 bases). Trimming took off 5 bases at V and 5 bases at J, with 18 bases between the two ends. This CDR3 contains 16 residues. Germline V gives CDR1 SGHTA, CDR2 FQGNSA. The CDR3 spells CASSPPSTRGTGELFF. For the CDR3, the DNA is TGTGCCAGCAGCCCACCATCGACACGCGGGACCGGGGAGCTGTTTTTT.

A note on this clone: The sample contains more than one DNA sequence encoding this CDR3. V is TRBV6-5 and J is TRBJ1-2; a weak D match, TRBD1 (5 bases). CDR1 and CDR2 from the germline V gene are MNHEY and SVGAGI. CDR3 length: 12 residues. The ends were cut back, 6 bases at V and 6 bases at J, with 11 bases in the middle. CDR3 residues: CASRRQGDGYTF. CDR3 coding DNA: TGTGCCAGCAGGCGCCAGGGCGATGGCTACACCTTC.

This clone has a single count. The V gene is TRBV4-1, the J gene TRBJ2-2; 11 bases agree with TRBD1. CDR1 and CDR2 from the germline V gene are MGHRA and YSYEKL. The trim removed 5 bases at V and 5 bases at J, leaving 7 bases unmatched. This CDR3 contains 16 residues. The CDR3 DNA reads TGCGCCAGCAGCGTAGGACAGGGGGCCGGGACCGGGGAGCTGTTTTTT. Its translation: CASSVGQGAGTGELFF.

The chain combines TRBV30 with TRBJ1-3; 7 positions agree with TRBD1. CDR3 length equals 16 residues. The germline gives CDR1 GTSNPN, CDR2 SVGIG (reference sequence). Trimming at V came to 0 bases and at J to 0 bases, leaving 5 bases not matched to a gene. CDR3 DNA sequence: TGTGCCTGGAGTGTCTTGGACAGGAGCTCTGGAAACACCATATATTTT. Protein sequence: CAWSVLDRSSGNTIYF.

J is TRBJ1-6 and V is TRBV9, with D maybe TRBD1 (5 bases). There are 16 residues in the CDR3. Germline values: CDR1 SGDLS, CDR2 YYNGEE. Between the trimmed V and J ends, which lost 0 bases and 7 bases, there was a span of 14 bases. CDR3 region: CASSVDGGSSNSPLHF. CDR3 nucleotide sequence: TGTGCCAGCAGCGTAGATGGGGGATCAAGCAATTCACCCCTCCACTTT.

This sequence joins TRBV5-3 and TRBJ1-1; D is unclear. TRBV5-3 qualifies as an ORF whose function is uncertain. This CDR3 is 10 amino acids long. Trimming pared 0 bases from V and 12 bases from J, leaving 6 bases between. The CDR3, as DNA: TGTGCCAGAAGCTTGGCGGAATCTTTCTTT. Amino acids: CARSLAESFF.

The V call is TRBV5-1, the J call TRBJ1-3, with 9 bases matching TRBD1. Germline V lookup: CDR1 SGHRS, CDR2 YFSETQ. CDR3 length equals 15 residues. V trimming: 0 bases; J trimming: 4 bases; junction bases outside the gene matches: 2. CDR3 protein: CASSLDGTGGNTIYF. The CDR3 coding sequence is TGCGCCAGCAGCTTGGACGGGACAGGGGGAAACACCATATATTTT.

In its sample, this clone was seen once. The same CDR3 also results from other DNA sequences found in this sample. V gene TRBV9 combines with J gene TRBJ2-5; 10 bases fit TRBD2. Germline CDR1 and CDR2: SGDLS and YYNGEE. The CDR3 runs 15 residues. V shed 0 bases, J shed 4 bases, and the junction held 3 bases outside the gene matches. The CDR3 is CASSVAAGGGETQYF. The CDR3 region has the DNA TGTGCCAGCAGCGTAGCAGCGGGGGGGGGAGAGACCCAGTACTTC.

This rearrangement joins TRBV23-1 to TRBJ2-7; weak D call: TRBD1 (5 bases). TRBV23-1 is an open reading frame whose function is uncertain. Trimming stripped 1 base from V and 5 bases from J, with 21 bases between. The CDR3 length is 17 residues. As DNA, the CDR3 is TGCGCCAGCAGTCAATGGTCAGGGCCGGCGCGTTCCCACGAGCAGTACTTC. Its translation: CASSQWSGPARSHEQYF.

V usage is TRBV6-1 and J usage is TRBJ2-7; perhaps D is TRBD1 or TRBD2 (5 bases each). This CDR3 is built from 14 residues. Germline values: CDR1 MNHNS, CDR2 SASEGT. The ends were cut back, 7 bases at V and 2 bases at J, with 15 bases in the middle. In nucleotides, the CDR3 is TGTGCCAGCACCAAAGAGGGGTTTACCTACGAGCAGTACTTC. Translation gives CASTKEGFTYEQYF.

The chain has TRBV6-5 and TRBJ1-4, with D unresolved. Between the trimmed V and J ends, which lost 3 bases and 7 bases, there was a span of 15 bases. This CDR3 region has 15 residues. From germline, CDR1 is MNHEY and CDR2 SVGAGI. DNA of the CDR3: TGTGCCAGCAGTTATGCGGTCGGGGTAAGTGAAAAACTGTTTTTT. Amino acids: CASSYAVGVSEKLFF.

This chain joins TRBV5-4 and TRBJ2-7; a weak D match, TRBD2 (7 bases). The germline V gene has CDR1 SGHNT and CDR2 YYREEE (reference sequence). The CDR3 has 16 amino acids. Trimming pared 0 bases from V and 0 bases from J, leaving 13 bases between. CDR3 in DNA: TGTGCCAGCAGCTTGGTTTTGGCGGGGGCCTCCTACGAGCAGTACTTC. This sequence encodes CASSLVLAGASYEQYF.

The V and J genes are TRBV10-2 and TRBJ2-4, with 7 bases aligning to TRBD1. CDR3 size: 15 residues. Germline CDR1 is WSHSY and CDR2 is SAAADI. Germline trimming cut 0 bases from V and 4 bases from J; bases unmatched to any gene: 3. CDR3 residues: CASSESEQGKNIQYF. The CDR3 nucleotides read TGCGCCAGCAGTGAGTCGGAACAGGGGAAAAACATTCAGTACTTC.

V is TRBV25-1 and J is TRBJ2-5, with TRBD2 matching over 9 bases. Germline CDR1 MGHDK, CDR2 SYGVNS. V shed 3 bases, J shed 4 bases, and the junction held 9 bases outside the gene matches. The CDR3 sequence is 16 residues long. CDR3 bases: TGTGCCAGCAGTGAGCCTCGCGGGGGGGTGGGAGAGACCCAGTACTTC. Its protein product is CASSEPRGGVGETQYF. The full variable domain, in which reference TRBV25-1 and TRBJ2-5 provide the parts outside the CDR3, is EADIYQTPRYLVIGTGKKITLECSQTMGHDKMYWYQQDPGMELHLIHYSYGVNSTEKGDLSSESTVSRIRTEHFPLTLESARPSHTSQYLCASSEPRGGVGETQYFGPGTRLLVL.

The rearrangement uses TRBV7-9 and TRBJ1-5; 9 nucleotides agree with TRBD1. CDR1 is SEHNR, CDR2 FQNEAQ, per germline (reference sequence). The V and J ends lost 5 bases and 2 bases, in that order; junction bases with no gene match: 7. The CDR3 covers 16 residues. In DNA form, the CDR3 reads TGTGCCAGCAGCGGGGACAGGGCGGGGGGCAATCAGCCCCAGCATTTT. It translates to CASSGDRAGGNQPQHF.

The chain employs TRBV5-8 and TRBJ2-2; TRBD2 might be the D (5 bases). Germline CDR1 reads SGHTS; CDR2 reads YDEGEE. V was trimmed by 4 bases and J by 2 bases, leaving 12 bases between them. The CDR3 extends over 15 amino acids. CDR3 sequence: CASSRRRVNTGELFF. The CDR3 bases are TGTGCCAGCAGCCGCCGGCGGGTTAACACCGGGGAGCTGTTTTTT. The variable domain in full, with the rest retrieved from reference TRBV5-8 and TRBJ2-2, is EAGVTQSPTHLIKTRGQQATLRCSPISGHTSVYWYQQALGLGLQFLLWYDEGEERNRGNFPPRFSGRQFPNYSSELNVNALELEDSALYLCASSRRRVNTGELFFGEGSRLTVL.